This T cell receptor beta chain comes out of a study of cytomegalovirus exposure and HLA in healthy donors. The PCR was carried out with 60 Vbeta primers and 13 Jbeta primers. The table came from immunoSEQ multiplex PCR; TCRdb's copy has only in-frame clones and leaves some out. The sample contains about 150,000 clones, roughly 82% of which appear only once. Study-wide points: TRBV6-2, TRBV6-3 and some other V segments were excluded as indistinguishable.

The CDR3 has 15 residues. Trimming cost V 1 base and J 3 bases, with 10 bases left between them. In germline, CDR1 is MNHNS, CDR2 SASEGT. As regards this clone: Antigen: not known.

Each donor was nominally healthy when sampled (though unrecorded immune exposures were likely). The chain combines TRBV6-1 with TRBJ2-1, with D tentatively TRBD1 (6 bases). The TCR sequence derives from a man aged 25-45 years in good health and CMV-seropositive. Material for sequencing was PBMCs. Here the CDR3 reads CASSEGQGSYNEQFF. The CDR3 DNA reads as TGTGCCAGCAGTGAAGGGCAGGGGAGCTACAATGAGCAGTTCTTC.